This passage covers 32 T cell receptor beta chains from one sample sequenced in a study of T cells in Graves' hyperthyroidism and ophthalmopathy. What was amplified from RNA transcripts were TCR beta CDR3 regions. In the first-round RT-PCR of the TCR CDR3, the HTBI primer set was used. TCRdb re-analysed the multiplex PCR reads in MiXCR, keeping a single row per CDR3 protein. Among 600,000 to 850,000 distinct CDR3 sequences, 15% to 20% were seen once, and the ten largest hold 15% to 20%. Material: blood. Source of these receptors: a woman in her forties or fifties with Graves' hyperthyroidism that later progressed to Graves' ophthalmopathy.

This clonotype was seen more than once but under ten times. The chain joins TRBV20-1 to TRBJ2-1; 7 bases agree with TRBD2. The J segment lost 2 bases and the V segment lost 1 base, leaving 11 bases of the junction unmatched. CDR3 length: 17 amino acids. From germline, CDR1 is DFQATT and CDR2 SNEGSKA (reference sequence). CDR3 sequence reads: CSARVGVGGGAYNEQFF. CDR3 DNA sequence: TGCAGTGCTAGAGTGGGCGTGGGGGGGGGGGCCTACAATGAGCAGTTCTTC.

This sequence joins TRBV2 and TRBJ1-2; a possible D gene is TRBD1 (6 bases). Germline CDR1 is SNHLY and CDR2 is FYNNEI. V dropped 5 bases and J dropped 4 bases, with 14 bases sitting between them. The CDR3 length is 14 residues. CDR3 in DNA: TGTGCCAGCAGTTCGGACAGTCGTATCTATGGCTACACCTTC. This encodes CASSSDSRIYGYTF.

About this clonotype itself: This may be a read error, as it is one base from a much larger clone. The CDR3 end shows no conserved phenylalanine or tryptophan, and so a read error is likely. The chain links TRBV7-9 to TRBJ1-1; no firm D call. V was shortened by 0 bases and J by 8 bases, with 13 bases between the two germline ends. The CDR3 sequence is 14 residues long. CDR1 SEHNR and CDR2 FQNEAQ come from the germline V gene (reference sequence). The CDR3 reads CASSLALGTFEAFL. In nucleotides, the CDR3 is TGTGCCAGCAGCTTAGCGCTAGGAACTTTCGAAGCTTTCCTT.

The rearrangement links TRBV9 to TRBJ1-1, with D possibly TRBD1 on 5 matching bases. The CDR3 has 15 residues. V was clipped by 0 bases and J by 1 base, with 10 bases between them. Germline loops: CDR1 SGDLS, CDR2 YYNGEE. The CDR3 bases are TGTGCCAGCAGCGTAGCGCCGGACAAGAACACTGAAGCTTTCTTT. Translating gives CASSVAPDKNTEAFF.

The chain joins TRBV4-2 to TRBJ1-2; the D is unclear. The CDR3 has 14 residues. V was shortened by 3 bases and J by 2 bases, with 10 bases between the two germline ends. Per germline, CDR1 LGHNA and CDR2 YNFKEQ. CDR3 in DNA: TGTGCCAGCAGCCACCAGGACTGGAACTATGGCTACACCTTC. Its translation is CASSHQDWNYGYTF.

Note on this clonotype: A much larger clone differs by one base, so this may be a read error. This chain connects TRBV5-1 to TRBJ2-3; perhaps TRBD1 as D (5 bases). The CDR3 covers 16 residues. Germline lookup yields CDR1 SGHRS and CDR2 YFSETQ. The CDR3 loop reads CASSLVRALQGDTQCF. Written as DNA, the CDR3 is TGCGCCAGCAGCTTGGTCAGGGCCCTTCAAGGAGATACGCAGTGTTTT.

This clonotype came up many times. The rearrangement joins TRBV12-3 or TRBV12-4 to TRBJ2-3; tentative D call: TRBD1 (5 bases). Trimming pared 6 bases from V and 2 bases from J, leaving 15 bases between. The CDR3 runs 15 residues. For the CDR3, the DNA is TGTGCCAGCAGCCTCACAGGAGACACCACAGATACGCAGTATTTT. Protein: CASSLTGDTTDTQYF.

V is TRBV20-1 and J is TRBJ2-5; D ambiguous. V was pared by 0 bases and J by 1 base, with 12 bases between. Per germline, CDR1 DFQATT and CDR2 SNEGSKA (reference sequence). There are 15 residues in the CDR3. CDR3: CSARDTSEIQETQYF. As DNA, the CDR3 is TGCAGTGCTAGAGATACTTCCGAAATCCAAGAGACCCAGTACTTC.

V usage is TRBV19 and J usage is TRBJ1-2; a weak D match, TRBD1 (6 bases). The CDR3 loop spans 12 amino acids. V dropped 11 bases and J dropped 0 bases, with 10 bases sitting between them. The germline gives CDR1 LNHDA, CDR2 SQIVND (reference sequence). The CDR3 spells CAPRGTNYGYTF. The CDR3 DNA reads as TGTGCCCCCAGGGGCACTAACTATGGCTACACCTTC. The full variable domain, rest sourced from reference TRBV19 and TRBJ1-2, is DGGITQSPKYLFRKEGQNVTLSCEQNLNHDAMYWYRQDPGQGLRLIYYSQIVNDFQKGDIAEGYSVSREKKESFPLTVTSAQKNPTAFYLCAPRGTNYGYTFGSGTRLTVV.

This clonotype was picked up a small number of times. The V call is TRBV19, the J call TRBJ2-4, with 7 bases identical to TRBD1. The CDR3 has 16 residues. Germline V lookup: CDR1 LNHDA, CDR2 SQIVND (reference sequence). Germline trimming cut 7 bases from V and 1 base from J; bases unmatched to any gene: 10. The CDR3 protein is CASNPQGLGAKNIQYF. Here the CDR3 DNA reads TGTGCCAGTAACCCACAGGGGCTGGGGGCCAAAAACATTCAGTACTTC.

This clonotype was seen ten or more times. V usage is TRBV5-6 and J usage is TRBJ2-1, with 9 nucleotides matching TRBD1. Trimming cost V 3 bases and J 5 bases; bases outside gene matches: 6. The germline CDR1 and CDR2 sequences are SGHDT and YYEEEE. The CDR3 length is 15 residues. CDR3 bases: TGTGCCAGCAGCTGGGGGACAGGGAACCACAATGAGCAGTTCTTC. Protein product: CASSWGTGNHNEQFF. The complete variable domain, with remaining parts taken from reference TRBV5-6 and TRBJ2-1, reads DAGVTQSPTHLIKTRGQQVTLRCSPKSGHDTVSWYQQALGQGPQFIFQYYEEEERQRGNFPDRFSGHQFPNYSSELNVNALLLGDSALYLCASSWGTGNHNEQFFGPGTRLTVL.

This clonotype was detected only a few times. The chain couples TRBV5-1 to TRBJ1-4; TRBD1 matches at 10 bases. Germline assignment: CDR1 SGHRS and CDR2 YFSETQ. CDR3 size: 15 residues. After removal of 5 bases from V and 7 bases from J, the junction contained 8 bases not matched to a gene. The CDR3 bases are TGCGCCAGCAGGCAAGCCGGGACAGGGGTTGAAAAACTGTTTTTT. As protein: CASRQAGTGVEKLFF.

The J gene is TRBJ2-7, the V gene TRBV2; 11 bases match TRBD1. Looked up from germline, CDR1 is SNHLY and CDR2 is FYNNEI. There are 15 residues in the CDR3. V gave up 6 bases and J gave up 4 bases; unmatched junction bases: 8. For the CDR3, the DNA is TGTGCCAGCAGACGCATTGGACAGGGGGCGTACGAGCAGTACTTC. This gives the protein CASRRIGQGAYEQYF.

J is TRBJ2-3 and V is TRBV3-1; no definite D call. V lost 7 bases and J 1 base, leaving 18 bases between the germline ends. The CDR3 contains 16 residues. Germline loops: CDR1 LGHDT, CDR2 YNNKEL (reference sequence). The CDR3 reads CASNHSDPGGTDTQYF. CDR3 nucleotides: TGTGCCAGCAACCACAGCGATCCAGGTGGCACAGATACGCAGTATTTT.

The chain is built from TRBV30 and TRBJ1-2, with D uncertain. Trimming removed 3 bases from V and 2 bases from J, with 4 bases in between. This CDR3 contains 11 residues. Germline values: CDR1 GTSNPN, CDR2 SVGIG (reference sequence). In nucleotides, the CDR3 is TGTGCCTGGAGCAGCAACTATGGCTACACCTTC. Translation: CAWSSNYGYTF.

This clonotype was found a few times. The rearrangement uses TRBV6-1 and TRBJ2-7; a possible D gene is TRBD2 (6 bases). CDR1 is MNHNS, CDR2 SASEGT, per germline. V lost 6 bases, J lost 2 bases, and 11 bases lay in between. There are 13 residues in the CDR3. The DNA of the CDR3 is TGTGCCAGCAGAGTGGACTATACCTACGAGCAGTACTTC. This gives the protein CASRVDYTYEQYF.

A word on this clonotype: An end of the junction differs from the germline gene, which may be a read error. The chain has TRBV5-1 and TRBJ1-5; D may be TRBD1 (6 bases). CDR1 and CDR2 from the germline V gene are SGHRS and YFSETQ. The CDR3 covers 17 residues. The CDR3 DNA reads TGTGCCAGCAGCTGGGGAAGCGGACTCGGGGGGGCAGAGCCCCAGCATTTT. This codes for CASSWGSGLGGAEPQHF.

In this sample, this clonotype turned up a few times. The chain has TRBV7-9 and TRBJ2-7; D not certain. From germline, CDR1 is SEHNR and CDR2 FQNEAQ (reference sequence). This CDR3 has 13 residues. With 7 bases removed from V and 6 bases from J, the gap between germline ends came to 16 bases. The CDR3 bases are TGTGCCAGCACAGGTCTGACTTTGGGCGAGCAGTACTTC. Protein: CASTGLTLGEQYF. Combining the CDR3 with reference TRBV7-9 and TRBJ2-7 gives the whole variable domain DTGVSQNPRHKITKRGQNVTFRCDPISEHNRLYWYRQTLGQGPEFLTYFQNEAQLEKSRLLSDRFSAERPKGSFSTLEIQRTEQGDSAMYLCASTGLTLGEQYFGPGTRLTVT.

The chain employs TRBV3-1 and TRBJ1-5; D not certain. The V end lost 1 base, the J end lost 0 bases, and 7 bases lay between the germline ends. The CDR3 is 15 amino acids. The V gene's germline CDR1 is LGHDT and CDR2 YNNKEL (reference sequence). The CDR3 spells CASSQVYSSNQPQHF. The CDR3 DNA reads as TGTGCCAGCAGCCAAGTTTACAGTAGCAATCAGCCCCAGCATTTT.

The V gene is TRBV28, the J gene TRBJ1-1, with D tentatively TRBD1 (6 bases). This CDR3 region has 14 residues. Per germline, CDR1 MDHEN and CDR2 SYDVKM. V was shortened by 6 bases and J by 5 bases, with 16 bases between the two germline ends. Written as DNA, the CDR3 is TGTGCCAGCAGCCCAGTGGGGGGCGGAACTGAAGCTTTCTTT. The encoded protein is CASSPVGGGTEAFF.

Many counts were recorded for this clonotype. The chain is built from TRBV3-1 and TRBJ2-5; TRBD1 is a possible D gene (5 bases). CDR3 length: 14 residues. V was shortened by 0 bases and J by 7 bases, with 12 bases between the two germline ends. Germline V lookup: CDR1 LGHDT, CDR2 YNNKEL (reference sequence). Here the CDR3 DNA reads TGTGCCAGCAGCCAAGACGGACAAGGACCGACCCAGTACTTC. Translating gives CASSQDGQGPTQYF.

This clonotype showed up just a few times. The chain is built from TRBV7-9 and TRBJ2-7, with a tentative D call TRBD1 (5 bases). V lost 8 bases and J lost 5, with 13 bases in between. The germline V gene encodes CDR1 SEHNR and CDR2 FQNEAQ (reference sequence). The CDR3 contains 12 residues. CDR3 residues: CASGAFRNEQYF. For the CDR3, the DNA is TGTGCCAGCGGGGCCTTTCGGAACGAGCAGTACTTC.

About this clonotype itself: An end of the junction differs from the germline gene, which may be a read error. The chain carries TRBV7-7 and TRBJ2-2, with 12 bases matching TRBD2. The CDR3 spans 15 residues. The germline V gene encodes CDR1 SSHAT and CDR2 FNYEAQ (reference sequence). In DNA form, the CDR3 reads TGTGCTAGCAGCACTACTAGCGGGGGGCCCGGGGAGCTGTTTTTT. This codes for CASSTTSGGPGELFF.

This clonotype was observed at least ten times. The chain combines TRBV12-3 or TRBV12-4 with TRBJ1-2, with D perhaps TRBD1 (5 bases). V lost 3 bases to trimming and J lost 4 bases, with 15 bases between them. The CDR3 consists of 15 residues. In DNA form, the CDR3 reads TGTGCCAGCAGTTTGGGGGAACAGGTCGGCTATGGCTACACCTTC. Protein: CASSLGEQVGYGYTF.

The chain couples TRBV13 to TRBJ2-2; no definite D call. This CDR3 is built from 13 residues. Germline lookup yields CDR1 PRHDT and CDR2 FYEKMQ (reference sequence). Trimming stripped 0 bases from V and 7 bases from J, with 6 bases between. The CDR3 bases are TGTGCCAGCAGCTTAGGAGAGGTCGGGGAGCTGTTTTTT. The encoded protein is CASSLGEVGELFF.

The chain combines TRBV10-3 with TRBJ2-2; 10 bases match TRBD1. V dropped 3 bases and J dropped 2; count of bases not matched to a gene: 3. CDR1 is ENHRY, CDR2 SYGVKD, per germline. This CDR3 comprises 16 residues. The CDR3 reads CAISDGQGVNTGELFF. CDR3 nucleotides: TGTGCCATCAGTGACGGACAGGGGGTTAACACCGGGGAGCTGTTTTTT.

The chain recombines TRBV6-1 with TRBJ2-1, with 7 bases matching TRBD2. From germline, CDR1 is MNHNS and CDR2 SASEGT. With V trimmed by 11 bases and J by 0 bases, 4 bases remained unmatched. The CDR3 is made up of 13 amino acids. CDR3 region: CAARGNSYNEQFF. In DNA form, the CDR3 reads TGTGCCGCGCGGGGGAACTCCTACAATGAGCAGTTCTTC.

This clonotype was detected ten times or more. The genes are TRBV3-1 and TRBJ1-1; TRBD1 aligns across 7 bases. Trimming at V came to 0 bases and at J to 0 bases, leaving 7 bases not matched to a gene. The CDR3 has 17 amino acids. Germline V gene sequence: CDR1 LGHDT, CDR2 YNNKEL (reference sequence). Here the CDR3 DNA reads TGTGCCAGCAGCCAAGAGGTAGGGGGCGGGTTGAACACTGAAGCTTTCTTT. Protein: CASSQEVGGGLNTEAFF. Full variable domain (outside the CDR3, taken from reference TRBV3-1 and TRBJ1-1): DTAVSQTPKYLVTQMGNDKSIKCEQNLGHDTMYWYKQDSKKFLKIMFSYNNKELIINETVPNRFSPKSPDKAHLNLHINSLELGDSAVYFCASSQEVGGGLNTEAFFGQGTRLTVV.

The sample holds a few counts of this clonotype. This sequence joins TRBV30 and TRBJ2-5, with 8 positions matching TRBD2. The V and J ends lost 3 bases and 4 bases, in that order; junction bases with no gene match: 4. The CDR3 extends over 13 amino acids. CDR1 and CDR2 from the germline V gene are GTSNPN and SVGIG (reference sequence). CDR3 coding DNA: TGTGCCTGGAGGATAAGCGGGGGAGAGACCCAGTACTTC. It codes for CAWRISGGETQYF. The full variable domain, completed using reference TRBV30 and TRBJ2-5, is SQTIHQWPATLVQPVGSPLSLECTVEGTSNPNLYWYRQAAGRGLQLLFYSVGIGQISSEVPQNLSASRPQDRQFILSSKKLLLSDSGFYLCAWRISGGETQYFGPGTRLLVL.

V and J are TRBV7-9 and TRBJ2-3; 9 bases map to TRBD2. Germline CDR1 and CDR2: SEHNR and FQNEAQ (reference sequence). CDR3 length equals 15 residues. In nucleotides, the CDR3 is TGTACCTGCAGCTTGGGCGGGAGGGGCACAGATACGCAGTATTTT. This encodes CTCSLGGRGTDTQYF. Supplemented by reference TRBV7-9 and TRBJ2-3, the full variable domain reads DTGVSQNPRHKITKRGQNVTFRCDPISEHNRLYWYRQTLGQGPEFLTYFQNEAQLEKSRLLSDRFSAERPKGSFSTLEIQRTEQGDSAMYLCTCSLGGRGTDTQYFGPGTRLTVL.

The chain employs TRBV6-1 and TRBJ1-3; D uncertain. CDR3 size: 14 residues. Germline CDR1 reads MNHNS; CDR2 reads SASEGT. V was pared by 5 bases and J by 4 bases, with 12 bases between. The CDR3 protein is CASSYEALGNTIYF. The CDR3 nucleotides are TGTGCCAGCAGTTATGAGGCGCTAGGAAACACCATATATTTT.

The table lists this clonotype with a few counts. The chain has TRBV27 and TRBJ2-7; D might be TRBD1 (5 bases). Deletions cut 5 bases from V and 4 bases from J, with 9 bases between. The CDR3 runs to 12 residues. Looked up from germline, CDR1 is MNHEY and CDR2 is SMNVEV (reference sequence). CDR3 in DNA: TGTGCCAGCAGTACGGACACGTACGAGCAGTACTTC. This translates into CASSTDTYEQYF.